This entry features one TCR beta chain sequence. V shed 4 bases and J shed 7 bases, with 8 bases lying between them. Germline loops: CDR1 MDHEN, CDR2 SYDVKM. This CDR3 is built from 12 residues. The repertoire was sequenced with immunoSEQ multiplex PCR; TCRdb's copy has only in-frame clones and lacks some. This sample has approximately 53,000 clones, with 82% found just once. The sample comes from a study of blood T cell repertoires in COVID-19. Study-wide context: T cells, B-cell-depleted T cells, or PBMCs supplied cDNA or gDNA.

The sequence was obtained from an older woman with acute or convalescent COVID-19. This rearrangement joins TRBV28 to TRBJ2-1; tentative D call: TRBD1 (6 bases). The sequencing input was peripheral blood. CDR3 in DNA: TGTGCCAGCAGTTGGACAGAAAATGAGCAGTTCTTC. Its translation: CASSWTENEQFF.